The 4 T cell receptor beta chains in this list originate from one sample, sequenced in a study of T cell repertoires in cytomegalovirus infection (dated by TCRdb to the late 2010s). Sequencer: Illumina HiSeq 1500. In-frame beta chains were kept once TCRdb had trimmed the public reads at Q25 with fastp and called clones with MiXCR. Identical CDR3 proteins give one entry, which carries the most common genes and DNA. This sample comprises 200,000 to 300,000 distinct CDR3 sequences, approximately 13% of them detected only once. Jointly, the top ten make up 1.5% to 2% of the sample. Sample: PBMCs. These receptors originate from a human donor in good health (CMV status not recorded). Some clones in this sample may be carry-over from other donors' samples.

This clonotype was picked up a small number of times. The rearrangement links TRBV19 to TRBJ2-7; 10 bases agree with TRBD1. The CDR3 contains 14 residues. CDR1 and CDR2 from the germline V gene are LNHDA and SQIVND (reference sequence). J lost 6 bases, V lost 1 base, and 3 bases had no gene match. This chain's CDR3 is CASSIVGTGAEQYF. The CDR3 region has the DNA TGTGCCAGTAGTATAGTAGGGACAGGGGCCGAGCAGTACTTC.

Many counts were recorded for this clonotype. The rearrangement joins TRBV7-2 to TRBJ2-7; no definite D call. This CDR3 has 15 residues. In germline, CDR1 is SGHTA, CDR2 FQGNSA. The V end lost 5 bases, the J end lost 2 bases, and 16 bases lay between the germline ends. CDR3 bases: TGTGCCAGCAGCCTCCAAGGGTCCGGCGCCTACGAGCAGTACTTC. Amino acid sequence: CASSLQGSGAYEQYF. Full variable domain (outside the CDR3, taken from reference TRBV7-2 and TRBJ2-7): GAGVSQSPSNKVTEKGKDVELRCDPISGHTALYWYRQSLGQGLEFLIYFQGNSAPDKSGLPSDRFSAERTGGSVSTLTIQRTQQEDSAVYLCASSLQGSGAYEQYFGPGTRLTVT.

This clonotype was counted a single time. CDR3 in DNA: TGTGCCAGCAGCCAAGATTGGACAGGGACGAACACTGAAGCTTTCTTT. Translation: CASSQDWTGTNTEAFF. The chain joins TRBV14 to TRBJ1-1; 8 bases match TRBD1. Germline V lookup: CDR1 SGHDN, CDR2 FVKESK. CDR3 size: 16 residues. V lost 0 bases, J lost 1 base, and 4 bases stayed unmatched.

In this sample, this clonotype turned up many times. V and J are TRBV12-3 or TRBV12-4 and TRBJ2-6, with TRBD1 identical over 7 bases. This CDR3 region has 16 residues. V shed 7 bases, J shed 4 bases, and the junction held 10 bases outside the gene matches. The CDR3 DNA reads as TGTGCCAGCACTCCGGACAGGTCCTCAGGGGCCAACGTCCTGACTTTC. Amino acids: CASTPDRSSGANVLTF.